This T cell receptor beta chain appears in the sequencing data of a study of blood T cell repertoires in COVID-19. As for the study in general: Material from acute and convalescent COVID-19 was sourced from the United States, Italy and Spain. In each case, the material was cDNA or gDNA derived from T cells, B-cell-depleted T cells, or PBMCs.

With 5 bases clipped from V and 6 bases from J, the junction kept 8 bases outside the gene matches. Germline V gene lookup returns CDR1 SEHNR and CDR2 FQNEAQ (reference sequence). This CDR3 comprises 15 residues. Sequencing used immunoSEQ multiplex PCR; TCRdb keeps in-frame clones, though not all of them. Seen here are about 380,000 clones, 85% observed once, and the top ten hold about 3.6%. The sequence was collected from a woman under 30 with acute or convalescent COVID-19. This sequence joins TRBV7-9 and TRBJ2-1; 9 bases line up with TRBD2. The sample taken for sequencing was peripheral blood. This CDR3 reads CASSALAGYANEQFF. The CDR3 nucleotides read TGTGCCAGCAGCGCCCTAGCGGGATATGCCAATGAGCAGTTCTTC.